The present TCR beta chain was sequenced within a study of cytomegalovirus exposure and HLA in healthy donors. Some clones are missing from TCRdb's copy, which holds only in-frame ones; the method was immunoSEQ multiplex PCR. The data contain 60,000 to 80,000 clones, around 94% of them singletons. General study results and limits: The classifier, whose performance was assessed in both the original and validation cohorts, reportedly diagnosed cytomegalovirus status with high specificity and sensitivity. It was 150 to 200 TCR beta chains that were listed as cytomegalovirus-associated.

The CDR3 sequence is 18 residues long. Deletions cut 0 bases from V and 0 bases from J, with 17 bases between. Per the germline V gene, CDR1 is MGHRA and CDR2 is YSYEKL. On this clone: Its antigen is unidentified.

The source is a woman aged 18-30 years in good health and CMV-seropositive. Specimen: PBMCs. The genes are TRBV4-1 and TRBJ1-1; no definite D call. The CDR3 coding sequence is TGCGCCAGCAGCCAAGAATTTCGGGAGCCGAACTTGAACACTGAAGCTTTCTTT. It codes for CASSQEFREPNLNTEAFF.